The 10 T cell receptor beta chains listed next were all sequenced from one sample in a study of shared clonotypes between healthy human individuals. Here immunoSEQ multiplex PCR was the method, and the copy in TCRdb shows in-frame clones only, minus some. The sample has hundreds of thousands of clones; 74% are singletons. Sequencing was performed on memory CD4+ T cells sorted from blood. Subset in this sample: CD45RA-negative fraction. The receptors originated from a woman in her thirties in good health.

This clone was detected only once. Written as DNA, the CDR3 is TGTGCCATCAGGCAGGAACCCGGTGAAGGATCCGAGCAGTACTTC. This gives the protein CAIRQEPGEGSEQYF. The rearrangement uses TRBV10-3 and TRBJ2-7, with D unresolved. The CDR3 is 15 residues long. Germline V gene data show CDR1 as ENHRY and CDR2 as SYGVKD. With 6 bases removed from V and 6 bases from J, the gap between germline ends came to 21 bases.

The V gene is TRBV6-6, the J gene TRBJ2-7; D uncertain. The V and J ends lost 6 bases and 0 bases respectively, with 15 bases between them. Germline lookup yields CDR1 MNHNY and CDR2 SVGAGI (reference sequence). The length of the CDR3 is 15 residues. The CDR3 bases are TGTGCCAGCAGGATAGTGGGCGGCAGCTCCTACGAGCAGTACTTC. Translated, it gives CASRIVGGSSYEQYF.

The chain combines TRBV10-2 with TRBJ1-2; D is perhaps TRBD1 (6 bases). CDR3 length equals 15 residues. Trimming cost V 4 bases and J 8 bases, with 20 bases left between them. The germline V gene has CDR1 WSHSY and CDR2 SAAADI. The CDR3 DNA reads TGCGCCAGCAGTGCGGCCCTACAGGGTCTGGGGGGCTACACCTTC. It translates to CASSAALQGLGGYTF.

V usage is TRBV19 and J usage is TRBJ2-7, with TRBD2 identical over 7 bases. The germline V gene has CDR1 LNHDA and CDR2 SQIVND (reference sequence). The CDR3 spans 15 residues. V shed 4 bases, J shed 4 bases, and the junction held 10 bases outside the gene matches. This chain's CDR3 is CASSTMASGSYEQYF. CDR3 nucleotides: TGTGCCAGTAGTACAATGGCTAGCGGTTCGTACGAGCAGTACTTC. Full variable domain (outside the CDR3, taken from reference TRBV19 and TRBJ2-7): DGGITQSPKYLFRKEGQNVTLSCEQNLNHDAMYWYRQDPGQGLRLIYYSQIVNDFQKGDIAEGYSVSREKKESFPLTVTSAQKNPTAFYLCASSTMASGSYEQYFGPGTRLTVT.

This clone was recorded many times. The chain couples TRBV7-3 to TRBJ2-2; unclear D gene. Germline V CDR1 and CDR2: SGHTA, FQGTGA. V was clipped by 6 bases and J by 3 bases, with 14 bases between them. The CDR3 length is 15 residues. The CDR3, as DNA: TGTGCCAGCAGTCCCGATTTAGGGTACACCGGGGAGCTGTTTTTT. It specifies CASSPDLGYTGELFF.

This clone has at least ten counts. Within the sample, other DNA sequences also encode this same CDR3. In DNA, the CDR3 is TGCGCCAGCAAAGCGGGCCCCAGAACGGGCTACACCTTC. As protein: CASKAGPRTGYTF. V and J are TRBV10-2 and TRBJ1-2, with D unresolved. V gave up 7 bases and J gave up 8 bases, with 17 bases separating them. The CDR3 loop spans 13 amino acids. Looked up from germline, CDR1 is WSHSY and CDR2 is SAAADI.

This chain joins TRBV7-2 and TRBJ2-7; 8 bases are shared with TRBD2. With V trimmed by 6 bases and J by 3 bases, 10 bases remained unmatched. The CDR3 spans 15 residues. In germline, CDR1 is SGHTA, CDR2 FQGNSA. CDR3 sequence (DNA): TGTGCCAGCAGGGCGGGGACTAGTAAGGTCTACGAGCAGTACTTC. It is translated as CASRAGTSKVYEQYF. Based on the CDR3 plus reference TRBV7-2 and TRBJ2-7, the full variable domain is GAGVSQSPSNKVTEKGKDVELRCDPISGHTALYWYRQSLGQGLEFLIYFQGNSAPDKSGLPSDRFSAERTGGSVSTLTIQRTQQEDSAVYLCASRAGTSKVYEQYFGPGTRLTVT.

Concerning this clone: The likely explanation is a read error, given a far larger clone one base away. This sample includes further DNA sequences coding for the same CDR3. The chain recombines TRBV5-1 with TRBJ2-1, with D possibly being TRBD1 (6 bases). The CDR3 has 15 amino acids. Trimming took 4 bases from V and 0 from J, leaving 11 bases between them. The germline CDR1 and CDR2 sequences are SGHRS and YFSETQ. The CDR3 loop is CASSADSSSYNEQFF. CDR3 nucleotide sequence: TGCGCCAGCAGCGCGGACAGCAGCTCCTACAATGAGCAGTTCTTC.

This rearrangement joins TRBV7-8 to TRBJ2-7, with 7 bases lining up with TRBD2. Germline V lookup: CDR1 SGHVS, CDR2 FQNEAQ. The CDR3 runs to 15 residues. Trimming cost V 1 base and J 0 bases; bases outside gene matches: 3. In nucleotides, the CDR3 is TGTGCCAGCAGCTTAGAGCCGGGGGGCTCCTACGAGCAGTACTTC. This encodes CASSLEPGGSYEQYF.

This clone is a singleton in its sample. The CDR3 bases are TGCGCCAGCAGCCGGGCAGGTATTAACACTGAAGCTTTCTTT. Protein product: CASSRAGINTEAFF. The V gene is TRBV4-1, the J gene TRBJ1-1; D remains unclear. Germline V gene data show CDR1 as MGHRA and CDR2 as YSYEKL. V was trimmed by 4 bases and J by 2 bases, leaving 11 bases between them. The CDR3 runs 14 residues.